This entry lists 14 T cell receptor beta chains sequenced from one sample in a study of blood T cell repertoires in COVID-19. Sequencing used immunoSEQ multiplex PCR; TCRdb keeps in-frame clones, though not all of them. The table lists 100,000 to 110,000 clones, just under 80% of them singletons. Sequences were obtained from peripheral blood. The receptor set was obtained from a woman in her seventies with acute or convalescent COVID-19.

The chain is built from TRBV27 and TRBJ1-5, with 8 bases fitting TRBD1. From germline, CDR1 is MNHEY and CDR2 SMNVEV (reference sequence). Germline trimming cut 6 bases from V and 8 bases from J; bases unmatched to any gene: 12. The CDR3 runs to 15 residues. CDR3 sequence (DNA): TGTGCCAGCAGCCTGCAGGGGGCGCGGGACAAGCCCCAGCATTTT. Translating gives CASSLQGARDKPQHF.

CDR3 bases: TGTGCCAGCAGCAACAGGGGGTACACCGGGGAGCTGTTTTTT. Translated: CASSNRGYTGELFF. The V and J genes are TRBV5-6 and TRBJ2-2, with 8 positions matching TRBD1. Germline V gene data show CDR1 as SGHDT and CDR2 as YYEEEE. V lost 4 bases, J lost 3 bases, and 2 bases stayed unmatched. The CDR3 has 14 residues.

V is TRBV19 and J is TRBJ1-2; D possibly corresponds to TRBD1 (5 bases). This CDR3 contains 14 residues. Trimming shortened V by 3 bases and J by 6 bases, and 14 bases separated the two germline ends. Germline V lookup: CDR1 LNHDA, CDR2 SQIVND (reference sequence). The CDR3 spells CASSIGQGMNGYTF. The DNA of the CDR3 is TGTGCCAGTAGTATCGGGCAGGGAATGAATGGCTACACCTTC.

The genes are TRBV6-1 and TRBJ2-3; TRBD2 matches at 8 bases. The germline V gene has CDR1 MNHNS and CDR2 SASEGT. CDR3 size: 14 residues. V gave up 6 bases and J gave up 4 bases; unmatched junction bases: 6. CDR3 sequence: CASRSAGGPDTQYF. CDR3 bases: TGTGCCAGCAGGAGCGCGGGGGGCCCAGATACGCAGTATTTT.

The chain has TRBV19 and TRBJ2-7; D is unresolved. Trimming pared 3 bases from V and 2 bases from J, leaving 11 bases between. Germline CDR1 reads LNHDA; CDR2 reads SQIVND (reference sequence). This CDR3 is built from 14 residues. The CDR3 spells CASSMTGSTYEQYF. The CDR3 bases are TGTGCCAGTAGTATGACCGGGTCAACCTACGAGCAGTACTTC.

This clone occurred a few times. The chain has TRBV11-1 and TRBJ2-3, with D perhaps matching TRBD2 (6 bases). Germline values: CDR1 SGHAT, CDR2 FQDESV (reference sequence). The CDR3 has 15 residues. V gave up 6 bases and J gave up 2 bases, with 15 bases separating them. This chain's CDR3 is CASSIRTTDTDTQYF. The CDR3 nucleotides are TGTGCCAGCAGTATAAGGACTACCGACACAGATACGCAGTATTTT.

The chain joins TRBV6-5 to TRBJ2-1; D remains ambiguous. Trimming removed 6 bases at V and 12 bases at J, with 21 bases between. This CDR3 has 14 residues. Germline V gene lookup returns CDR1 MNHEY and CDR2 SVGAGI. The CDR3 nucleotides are TGTGCCAGCAGCCGAACCCCGAATCCAATCGGGCAGTTCTTC. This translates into CASSRTPNPIGQFF.

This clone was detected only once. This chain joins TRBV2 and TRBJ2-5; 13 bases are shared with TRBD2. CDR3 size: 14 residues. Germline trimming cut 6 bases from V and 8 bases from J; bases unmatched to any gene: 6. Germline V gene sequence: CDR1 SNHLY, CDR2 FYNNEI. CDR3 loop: CASRAGLAGDTQYF. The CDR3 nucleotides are TGTGCCAGCAGGGCCGGACTAGCGGGGGATACCCAGTACTTC. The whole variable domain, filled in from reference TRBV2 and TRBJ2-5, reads EPEVTQTPSHQVTQMGQEVILRCVPISNHLYFYWYRQILGQKVEFLVSFYNNEISEKSEIFDDQFSVERPDGSNFTLKIRSTKLEDSAMYFCASRAGLAGDTQYFGPGTRLLVL.

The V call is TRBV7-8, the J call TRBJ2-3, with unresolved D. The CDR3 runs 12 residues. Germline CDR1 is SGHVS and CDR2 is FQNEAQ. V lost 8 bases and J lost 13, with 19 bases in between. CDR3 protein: CASRDFLGYKYF. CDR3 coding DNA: TGTGCCAGCCGCGATTTCCTAGGATATAAGTATTTT.

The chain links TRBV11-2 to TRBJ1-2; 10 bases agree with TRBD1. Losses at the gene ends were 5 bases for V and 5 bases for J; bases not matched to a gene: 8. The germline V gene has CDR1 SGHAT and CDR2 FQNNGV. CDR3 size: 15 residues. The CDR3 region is CASSPNPGQGYGYTF. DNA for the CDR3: TGTGCCAGCAGCCCAAATCCGGGACAGGGGTATGGCTACACCTTC. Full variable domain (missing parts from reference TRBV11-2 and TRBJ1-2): EAGVAQSPRYKIIEKRQSVAFWCNPISGHATLYWYQQILGQGPKLLIQFQNNGVVDDSQLPKDRFSAERLKGVDSTLKIQPAKLEDSAVYLCASSPNPGQGYGYTFGSGTRLTVV.

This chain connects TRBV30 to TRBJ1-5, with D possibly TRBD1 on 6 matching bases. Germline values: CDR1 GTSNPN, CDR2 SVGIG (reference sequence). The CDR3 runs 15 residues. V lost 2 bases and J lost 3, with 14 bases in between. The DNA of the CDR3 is TGTGCCTGGAGTATGGGCAGGGGATTCAATCAGCCCCAGCATTTT. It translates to CAWSMGRGFNQPQHF. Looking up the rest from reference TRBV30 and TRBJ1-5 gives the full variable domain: SQTIHQWPATLVQPVGSPLSLECTVEGTSNPNLYWYRQAAGRGLQLLFYSVGIGQISSEVPQNLSASRPQDRQFILSSKKLLLSDSGFYLCAWSMGRGFNQPQHFGDGTRLSIL.

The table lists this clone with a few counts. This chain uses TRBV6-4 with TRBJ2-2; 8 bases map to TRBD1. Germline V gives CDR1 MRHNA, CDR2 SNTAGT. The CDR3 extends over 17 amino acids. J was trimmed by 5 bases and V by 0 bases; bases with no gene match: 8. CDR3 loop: CASSDSTRRGHTGELFF. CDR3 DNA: TGTGCCAGCAGTGACTCGACCCGCAGGGGGCATACCGGGGAGCTGTTTTTT.

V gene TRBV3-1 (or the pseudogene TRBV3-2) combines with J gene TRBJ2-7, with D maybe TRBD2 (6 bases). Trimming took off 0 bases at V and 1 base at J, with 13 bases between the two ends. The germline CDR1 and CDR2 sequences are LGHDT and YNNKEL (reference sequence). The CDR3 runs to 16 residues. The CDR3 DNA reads TGTGCCAGCAGCCAAGACCGGGCCCGGGGGTCCTACGAGCAGTACGTC. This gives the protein CASSQDRARGSYEQYV.

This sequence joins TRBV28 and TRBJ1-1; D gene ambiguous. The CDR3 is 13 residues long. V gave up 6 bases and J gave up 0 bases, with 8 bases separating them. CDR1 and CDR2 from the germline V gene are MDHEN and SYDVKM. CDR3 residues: CASRIQMNTEAFF. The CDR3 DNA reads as TGTGCCAGCAGGATACAGATGAACACTGAAGCTTTCTTT.